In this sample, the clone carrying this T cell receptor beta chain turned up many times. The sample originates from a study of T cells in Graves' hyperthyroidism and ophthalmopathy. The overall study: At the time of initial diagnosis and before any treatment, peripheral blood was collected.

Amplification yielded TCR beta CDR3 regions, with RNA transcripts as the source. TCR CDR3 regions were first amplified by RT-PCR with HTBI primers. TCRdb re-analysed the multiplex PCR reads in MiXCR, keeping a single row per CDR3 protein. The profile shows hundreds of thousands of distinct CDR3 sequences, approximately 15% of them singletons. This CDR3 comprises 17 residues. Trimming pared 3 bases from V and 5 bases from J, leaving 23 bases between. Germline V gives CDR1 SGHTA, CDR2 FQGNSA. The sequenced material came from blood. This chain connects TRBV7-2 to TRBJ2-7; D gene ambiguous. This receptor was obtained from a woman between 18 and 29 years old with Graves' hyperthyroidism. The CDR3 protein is CASSFPSPLVPTHEQYF. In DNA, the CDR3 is TGTGCCAGCAGCTTTCCCTCACCGCTAGTCCCGACTCACGAGCAGTACTTC. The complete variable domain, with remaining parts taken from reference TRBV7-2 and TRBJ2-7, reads GAGVSQSPSNKVTEKGKDVELRCDPISGHTALYWYRQSLGQGLEFLIYFQGNSAPDKSGLPSDRFSAERTGGSVSTLTIQRTQQEDSAVYLCASSFPSPLVPTHEQYFGPGTRLTVT.